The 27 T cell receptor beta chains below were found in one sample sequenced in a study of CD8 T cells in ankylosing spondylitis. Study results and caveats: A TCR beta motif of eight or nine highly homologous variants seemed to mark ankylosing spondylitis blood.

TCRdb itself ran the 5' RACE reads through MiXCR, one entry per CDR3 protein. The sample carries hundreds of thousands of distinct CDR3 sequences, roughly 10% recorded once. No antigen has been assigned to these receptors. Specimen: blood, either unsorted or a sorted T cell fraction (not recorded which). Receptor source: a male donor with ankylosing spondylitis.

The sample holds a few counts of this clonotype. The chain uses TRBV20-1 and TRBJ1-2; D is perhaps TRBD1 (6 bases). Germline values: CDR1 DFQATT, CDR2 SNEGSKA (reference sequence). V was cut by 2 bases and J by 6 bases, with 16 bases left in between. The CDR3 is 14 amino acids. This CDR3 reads CSARPTGLRDGYTF. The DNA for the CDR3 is TGCAGTGCTAGACCTACAGGGCTTAGGGATGGCTACACCTTC.

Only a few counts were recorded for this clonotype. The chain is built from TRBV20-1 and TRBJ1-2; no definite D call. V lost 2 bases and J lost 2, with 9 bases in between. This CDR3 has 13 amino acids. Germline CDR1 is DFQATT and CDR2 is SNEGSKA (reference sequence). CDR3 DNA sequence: TGCAGTGCTAGAAACGGACGGAACTATGGCTACACCTTC. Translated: CSARNGRNYGYTF.

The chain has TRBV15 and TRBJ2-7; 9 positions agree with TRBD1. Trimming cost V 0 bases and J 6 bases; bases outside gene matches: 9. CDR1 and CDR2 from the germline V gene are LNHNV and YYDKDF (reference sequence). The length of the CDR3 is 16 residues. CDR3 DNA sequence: TGTGCCACCAGCAGAGATTACGGGACAGGGTCGAGCGAGCAGTACTTC. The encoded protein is CATSRDYGTGSSEQYF.

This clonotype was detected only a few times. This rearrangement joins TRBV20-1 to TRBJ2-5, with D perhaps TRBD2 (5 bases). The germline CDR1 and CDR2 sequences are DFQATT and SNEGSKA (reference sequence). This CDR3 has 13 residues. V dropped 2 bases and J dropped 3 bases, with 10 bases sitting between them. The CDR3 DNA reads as TGCAGTGCTAGACCCCGAGGGAAAGAGACCCAGTACTTC. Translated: CSARPRGKETQYF.

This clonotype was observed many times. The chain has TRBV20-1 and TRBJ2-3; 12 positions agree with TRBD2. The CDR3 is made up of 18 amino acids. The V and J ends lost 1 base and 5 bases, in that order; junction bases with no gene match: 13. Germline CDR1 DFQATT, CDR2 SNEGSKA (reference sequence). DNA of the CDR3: TGCAGTGCTAGAGTGGGCGCTAGCGGGAGGGCCGCAGGAGATACGCAGTATTTT. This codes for CSARVGASGRAAGDTQYF.

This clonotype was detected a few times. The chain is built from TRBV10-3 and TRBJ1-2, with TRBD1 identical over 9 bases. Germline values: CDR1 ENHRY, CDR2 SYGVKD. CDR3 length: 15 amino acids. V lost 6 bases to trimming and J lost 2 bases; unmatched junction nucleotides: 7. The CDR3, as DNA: TGTGCCATCAGCCGGGACAGGGAGACCAACTATGGCTACACCTTC. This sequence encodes CAISRDRETNYGYTF.

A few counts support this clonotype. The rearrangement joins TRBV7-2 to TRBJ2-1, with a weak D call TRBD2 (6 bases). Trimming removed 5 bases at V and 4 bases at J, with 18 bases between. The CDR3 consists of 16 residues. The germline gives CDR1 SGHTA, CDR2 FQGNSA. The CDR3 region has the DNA TGTGCCAGCAGCAGGGACTGGGGTGTCTCTTACAATGAGCAGTTCTTC. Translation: CASSRDWGVSYNEQFF.

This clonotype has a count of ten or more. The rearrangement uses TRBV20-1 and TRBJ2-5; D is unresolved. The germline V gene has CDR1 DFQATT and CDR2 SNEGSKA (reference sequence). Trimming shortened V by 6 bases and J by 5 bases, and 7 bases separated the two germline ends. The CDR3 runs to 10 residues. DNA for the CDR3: TGCAGTGCAGGCCGGGAGACCCAGTACTTC. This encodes CSAGRETQYF.

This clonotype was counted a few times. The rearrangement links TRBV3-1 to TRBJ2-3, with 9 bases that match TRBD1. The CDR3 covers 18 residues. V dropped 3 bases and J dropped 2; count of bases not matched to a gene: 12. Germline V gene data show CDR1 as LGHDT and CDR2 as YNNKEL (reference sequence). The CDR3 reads CASSQGLQGAGVTDTQYF. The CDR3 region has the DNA TGTGCCAGCAGCCAGGGATTACAGGGGGCGGGGGTCACAGATACGCAGTATTTT.

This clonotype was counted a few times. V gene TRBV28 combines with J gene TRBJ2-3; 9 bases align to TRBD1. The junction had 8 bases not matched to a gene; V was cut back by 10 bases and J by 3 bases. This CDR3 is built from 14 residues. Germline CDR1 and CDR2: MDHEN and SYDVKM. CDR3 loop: CATFGDRATDTQYF. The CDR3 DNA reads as TGTGCCACCTTCGGGGACAGGGCAACAGATACGCAGTATTTT. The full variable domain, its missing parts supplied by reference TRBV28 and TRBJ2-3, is DVKVTQSSRYLVKRTGEKVFLECVQDMDHENMFWYRQDPGLGLRLIYFSYDVKMKEKGDIPEGYSVSREKKERFSLILESASTNQTSMYLCATFGDRATDTQYFGPGTRLTVL.

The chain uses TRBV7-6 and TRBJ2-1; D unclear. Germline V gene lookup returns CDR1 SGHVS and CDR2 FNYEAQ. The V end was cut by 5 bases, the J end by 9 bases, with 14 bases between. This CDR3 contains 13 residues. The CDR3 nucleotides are TGTGCCAGCAGCCCAGCAGGATTTGGTGAGCAGTTCTTC. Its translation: CASSPAGFGEQFF.

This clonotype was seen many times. The CDR3 region is CSASVNINEKLFF. The CDR3 DNA reads TGCAGTGCCTCCGTCAATATAAATGAAAAACTGTTTTTT. J is TRBJ1-4 and V is TRBV20-1, with D hard to call. The CDR3 runs 13 residues. Germline-derived CDR1 and CDR2 are DFQATT and SNEGSKA (reference sequence). The ends were cut back, 6 bases at V and 5 bases at J, with 13 bases in the middle.

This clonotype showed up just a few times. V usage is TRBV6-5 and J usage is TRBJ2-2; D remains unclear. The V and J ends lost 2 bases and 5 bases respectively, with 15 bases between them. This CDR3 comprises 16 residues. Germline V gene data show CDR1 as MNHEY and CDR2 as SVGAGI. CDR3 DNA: TGTGCCAGCAGTTACGACTCAGGCCTAGGGACCGGGGAGCTGTTTTTT. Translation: CASSYDSGLGTGELFF.

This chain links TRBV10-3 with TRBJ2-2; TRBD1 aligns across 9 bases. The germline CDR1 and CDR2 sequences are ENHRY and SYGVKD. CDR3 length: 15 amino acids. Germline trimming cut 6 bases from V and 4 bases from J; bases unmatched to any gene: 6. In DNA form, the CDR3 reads TGTGCCATCAGCGCCGGACAGGGGATCACCGGGGAGCTGTTTTTT. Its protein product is CAISAGQGITGELFF.

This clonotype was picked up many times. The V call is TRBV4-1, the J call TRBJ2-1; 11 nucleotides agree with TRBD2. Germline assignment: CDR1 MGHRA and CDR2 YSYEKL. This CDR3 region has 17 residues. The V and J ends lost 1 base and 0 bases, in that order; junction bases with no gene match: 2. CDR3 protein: CASSQGLAGSSYNEQFF. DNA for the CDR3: TGCGCCAGCAGCCAAGGACTAGCGGGGAGCTCCTACAATGAGCAGTTCTTC.

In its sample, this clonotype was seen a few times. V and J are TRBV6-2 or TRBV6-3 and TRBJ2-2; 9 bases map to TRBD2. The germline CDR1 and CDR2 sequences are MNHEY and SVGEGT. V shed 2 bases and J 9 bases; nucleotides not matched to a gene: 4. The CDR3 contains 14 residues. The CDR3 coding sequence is TGTGCCAGCAGTTACGGACTAGCGATTAGGGAGCTGTTTTTT. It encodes CASSYGLAIRELFF.

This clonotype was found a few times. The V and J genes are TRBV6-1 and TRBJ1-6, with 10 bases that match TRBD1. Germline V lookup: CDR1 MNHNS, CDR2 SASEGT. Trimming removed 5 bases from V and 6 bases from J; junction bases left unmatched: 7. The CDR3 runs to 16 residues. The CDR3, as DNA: TGTGCCAGCAGTCCAAAAGACAGGGGGCCTAATTCACCCCTCCACTTT. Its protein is CASSPKDRGPNSPLHF.

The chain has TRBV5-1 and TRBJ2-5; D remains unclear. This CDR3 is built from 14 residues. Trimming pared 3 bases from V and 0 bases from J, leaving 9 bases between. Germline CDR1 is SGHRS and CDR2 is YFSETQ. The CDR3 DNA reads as TGCGCCAGCAGCTCCGGACGGCACCAAGAGACCCAGTACTTC. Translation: CASSSGRHQETQYF.

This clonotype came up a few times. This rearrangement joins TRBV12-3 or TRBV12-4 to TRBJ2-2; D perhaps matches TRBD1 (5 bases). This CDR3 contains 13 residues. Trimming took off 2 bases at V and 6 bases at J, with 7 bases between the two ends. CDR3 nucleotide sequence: TGTGCCAGCAGTTTACTCAGGGCCGGGGAGCTGTTTTTT. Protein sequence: CASSLLRAGELFF.

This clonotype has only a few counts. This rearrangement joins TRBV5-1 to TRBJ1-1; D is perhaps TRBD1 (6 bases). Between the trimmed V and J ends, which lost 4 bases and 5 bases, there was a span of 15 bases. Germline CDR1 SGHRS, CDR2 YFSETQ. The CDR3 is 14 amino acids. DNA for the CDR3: TGCGCCAGCAGCGGTATACAGGGCACGACTGAAGCTTTCTTT. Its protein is CASSGIQGTTEAFF.

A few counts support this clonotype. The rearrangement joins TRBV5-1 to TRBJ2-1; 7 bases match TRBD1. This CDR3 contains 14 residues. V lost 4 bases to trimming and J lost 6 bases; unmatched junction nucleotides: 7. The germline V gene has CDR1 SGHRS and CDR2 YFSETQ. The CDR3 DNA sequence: TGCGCCAGCAGCGTAGTACAGGGGATCAATGAGCAGTTCTTC. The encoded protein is CASSVVQGINEQFF.

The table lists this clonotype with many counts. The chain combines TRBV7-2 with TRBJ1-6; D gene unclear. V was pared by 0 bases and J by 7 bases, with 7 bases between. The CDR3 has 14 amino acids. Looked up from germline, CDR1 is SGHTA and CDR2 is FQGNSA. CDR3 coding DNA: TGTGCCAGCAGCTTAGCTCCGACGAATTCACCCCTCCACTTT. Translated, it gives CASSLAPTNSPLHF.

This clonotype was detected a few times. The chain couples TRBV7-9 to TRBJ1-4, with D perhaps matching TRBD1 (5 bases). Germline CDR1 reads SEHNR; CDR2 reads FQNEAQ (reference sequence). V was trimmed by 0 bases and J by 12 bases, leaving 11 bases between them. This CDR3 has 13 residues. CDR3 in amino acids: CASSLAQGPELFF. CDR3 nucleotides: TGTGCCAGCAGCTTAGCCCAGGGACCCGAACTGTTTTTT.

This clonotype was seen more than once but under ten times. The CDR3 nucleotides are TGTGCCTCTGCGGGAGGGTTAAATGAGCAGTTCTTC. This codes for CASAGGLNEQFF. The chain couples TRBV7-9 to TRBJ2-1, with TRBD2 matching 9 bases. The germline V gene has CDR1 SEHNR and CDR2 FQNEAQ (reference sequence). V trimming: 11 bases; J trimming: 7 bases; junction bases outside the gene matches: 6. This CDR3 comprises 12 residues.

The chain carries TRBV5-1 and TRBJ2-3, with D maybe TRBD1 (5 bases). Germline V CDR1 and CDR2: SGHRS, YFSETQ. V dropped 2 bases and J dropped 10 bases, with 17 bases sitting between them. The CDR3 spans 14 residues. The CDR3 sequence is CASSLNEDKGAQYF. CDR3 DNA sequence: TGCGCCAGCAGCTTAAATGAGGACAAAGGGGCGCAGTATTTT.

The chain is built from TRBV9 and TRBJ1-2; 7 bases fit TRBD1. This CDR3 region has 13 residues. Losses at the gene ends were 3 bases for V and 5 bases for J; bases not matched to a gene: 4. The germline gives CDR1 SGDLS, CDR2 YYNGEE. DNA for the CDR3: TGTGCCAGCAGCGAGGCAGGGGGTTATGGCTACACCTTC. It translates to CASSEAGGYGYTF.

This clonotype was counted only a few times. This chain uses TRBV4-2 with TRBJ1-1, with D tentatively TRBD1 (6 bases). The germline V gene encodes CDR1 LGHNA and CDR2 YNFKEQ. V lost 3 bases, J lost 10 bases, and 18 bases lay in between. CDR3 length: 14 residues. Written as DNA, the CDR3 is TGTGCCAGCAGCCAGGCAGGGGCCGCGACGGGAGCTTTCTTT. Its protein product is CASSQAGAATGAFF.